What follows is one T cell receptor beta chain and its context. The record originates from a study of blood T cell repertoires in COVID-19. Looking at the study overall: Samples of COVID-19 (acute and convalescent) were obtained from the United States, Italy and Spain.

The repertoire was sequenced with immunoSEQ multiplex PCR; TCRdb's copy has only in-frame clones and lacks some. Here the sample spans about 230,000 clones, roughly 76% being singletons. This receptor was taken from a woman aged 80 or over with COVID-19, enrolled during active disease. The sample was peripheral blood.

The CDR3 DNA is TGCGCCAGCAGCCCCGGGACAGGGGCGGGGGGCTACACCTTC. The encoded protein is CASSPGTGAGGYTF. The V gene is TRBV5-1, the J gene TRBJ1-2; 10 bases are shared with TRBD1. V trimming: 4 bases; J trimming: 8 bases; junction bases outside the gene matches: 8. CDR3 length: 14 residues. The germline V gene encodes CDR1 SGHRS and CDR2 YFSETQ.